These 5 T cell receptor beta chains originate from one sample sequenced in a study of T cells in women clearing cervical HPV infection. Profiled with immunoSEQ multiplex PCR; TCRdb holds only in-frame clones, not every one. This table lists 20,000 or so clones. Specimen: blood buffy coat. The receptors here all came from a woman between 18 and 70 years old with a cervical HPV16 infection that either progressed to CIN3+ or cleared (not recorded which).

Concerning this clone: Read coverage stops 3 residues before the CDR3 terminus; the germline J gene supplies the remainder. The V gene is TRBV5-1, the J gene TRBJ2-5; the D gene is possibly TRBD1 (6 bases). The CDR3 has 15 amino acids. Trimming stripped 0 bases from V and 4 bases from J, with 13 bases between. The germline gives CDR1 SGHRS, CDR2 YFSETQ. CDR3 sequence reads: CASSLEARGGETQYF. The sequenced CDR3 bases are TGCGCCAGCAGCTTGGAGGCTAGAGGGGGAGAGACC.

Regarding this clone: Germline is not matched at one junction end, which may reflect a read error. The read ends 3 residues before the CDR3 terminus; that terminus is restored from the germline J gene. This CDR3 is also generated by other DNA sequences in the sample. This chain uses TRBV19 with TRBJ1-3; TRBD1 agrees at 10 bases. The CDR3 extends over 14 amino acids. Germline loops: CDR1 LNHDA, CDR2 SQIVND (reference sequence). CDR3 DNA, as far as it was read: TGTGCCACAGCCGGGACAGGGGATGGAAACACT. This sequence encodes CATAGTGDGNT. The complete CDR3 sequence is CATAGTGDGNTIYF. Combining the CDR3 with reference TRBV19 and TRBJ1-3 gives the whole variable domain DGGITQSPKYLFRKEGQNVTLSCEQNLNHDAMYWYRQDPGQGLRLIYYSQIVNDFQKGDIAEGYSVSREKKESFPLTVTSAQKNPTAFYLCATAGTGDGNTIYFGEGSWLTVV.

Remarks on this clone: The CDR3 goes on 3 residues after the read ends, and that part is filled in from the germline J gene. The chain joins TRBV2 to TRBJ1-5; 7 bases are shared with TRBD1. CDR3 length: 14 amino acids. Unmatched junction bases numbered 8, after V lost 5 bases and J lost 7 bases. Germline values: CDR1 SNHLY, CDR2 FYNNEI. CDR3 DNA, as far as it was read: TGTGCCAGCAGTAGCGACAGGGAAGACCAGCCC. It codes for CASSSDREDQP. The complete CDR3 protein is CASSSDREDQPQHF. Drawing the rest from reference TRBV2 and TRBJ1-5, the complete variable domain is EPEVTQTPSHQVTQMGQEVILRCVPISNHLYFYWYRQILGQKVEFLVSFYNNEISEKSEIFDDQFSVERPDGSNFTLKIRSTKLEDSAMYFCASSSDREDQPQHFGDGTRLSIL.

A remark on this clone: The read terminates 3 residues ahead of where the CDR3 ends, so the germline J gene completes it. The chain employs TRBV5-1 and TRBJ2-7; TRBD1 might be the D (6 bases). The germline CDR1 and CDR2 sequences are SGHRS and YFSETQ. This CDR3 has 12 amino acids. V shed 3 bases and J shed 5 bases, with 9 bases lying between them. The CDR3 sequence is CASSSRDNEQYF. CDR3 DNA (partial): TGCGCCAGCAGCTCCCGGGACAACGAG.

Remarks on this clone: The read terminates 3 residues ahead of where the CDR3 ends, so the germline J gene completes it. The chain employs TRBV20-1 and TRBJ1-2, with TRBD1 identical over 8 bases. Unmatched junction bases numbered 2, after V lost 4 bases and J lost 4 bases. CDR3 length equals 12 residues. Germline V gene sequence: CDR1 DFQATT, CDR2 SNEGSKA (reference sequence). This CDR3 is CSANDRGYGYTF. The CDR3 DNA, read in part, is TGCAGTGCTAATGACAGGGGCTATGGC.